Sequencing of this T cell receptor (beta chain) was carried out in a study of CD8 T cells in ankylosing spondylitis. Study outcomes and limitations: There was reportedly significant enrichment of clones that were disease-linked in matched ankylosing spondylitis synovial fluid. Made up of 7 to 9 highly homologous variants, a TCR beta motif appeared characteristic of ankylosing spondylitis blood.

In regard to this clonotype: The antigen remains undetermined.

In making TCR beta libraries, quantitative 5'-RACE with molecular barcodes was used. TCRdb reanalysed the 5' RACE reads using MiXCR and keeps one entry per CDR3 protein. The table records 400,000 or so distinct CDR3 sequences, about 25% of them present only once. V lost 2 bases, J lost 9 bases, and 10 bases stayed unmatched. This CDR3 region has 15 residues. Sequencing used blood, either unsorted or a sorted T cell fraction (not recorded which). The genes are TRBV12-3 or TRBV12-4 and TRBJ2-1, with 7 bases fitting TRBD1. This TCR was sampled from a male donor with ankylosing spondylitis. The CDR3 reads CASSLTTGPRREQFF. Written as DNA, the CDR3 is TGTGCCAGCAGTTTAACGACAGGGCCCCGCCGTGAGCAGTTCTTC.